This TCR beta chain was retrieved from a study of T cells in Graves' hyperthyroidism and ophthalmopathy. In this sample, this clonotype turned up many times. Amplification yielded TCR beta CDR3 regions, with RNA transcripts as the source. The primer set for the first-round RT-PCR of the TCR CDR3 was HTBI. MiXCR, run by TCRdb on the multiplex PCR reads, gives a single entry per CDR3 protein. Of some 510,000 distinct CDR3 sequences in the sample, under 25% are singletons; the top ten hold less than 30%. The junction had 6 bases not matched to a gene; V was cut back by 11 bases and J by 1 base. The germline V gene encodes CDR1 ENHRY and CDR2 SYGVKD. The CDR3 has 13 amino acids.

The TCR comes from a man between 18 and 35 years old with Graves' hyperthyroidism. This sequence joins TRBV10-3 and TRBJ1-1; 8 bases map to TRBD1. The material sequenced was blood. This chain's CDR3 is CAAGQGRNTEAFF. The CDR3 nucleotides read TGTGCCGCAGGACAGGGCCGGAACACTGAAGCTTTCTTT.